The entry below describes one T cell receptor (beta chain). Its target antigen remains unknown. For both bulk and single-cell sequencing, libraries were prepared with the iRepertoire multiplex PCR system and TCR subtype-specific primers. Multiplex PCR with primers targeting V, D and J gene regions was used to generate bulk TCR beta libraries. Roughly 85-500 ng of RNA per sample served as input for bulk TCR library preparation. An Illumina MiSeq was used to sequence the bulk TCR beta amplicons. In the original analysis: Sample misassignments and low-quality sequencing reads were removed through quality control steps. The CDR3 was defined as the amino acids lying between the Y[YFLI]C motif of the V gene and the [FW]GXGT motif of the J segment. The IMGT database served as the reference for assigning TRBV and TRBJ genes and CDR3 clonotypes. TRBV expression in each sample was normalized to the mean expression of the same gene in PBMC from some 44 healthy donors. The reads underwent TCRdb reprocessing, giving one record for each CDR3 protein sequence and no DNA. Clone size and V and J calls follow TCRdb, not the original study. This sample's table carries some 5,000 distinct CDR3 sequences. 15% to 19% of the sample belongs to the ten largest clones.

The entry originates in a study of T cells in severe cutaneous drug reactions (dated 2019 in TCRdb). Looking at the study overall: Patients were recruited between the early 2010s and the late 2010s from Taiwan, Thailand and a European registry network. Enrollment was limited to patients whose SJS/TEN or DRESS diagnosis was probable or definite according to RegiSCAR criteria. The culprit drug was assigned using the Naranjo algorithm and the ALDEN drug causality algorithm. Patients in either the acute or the recovery stage provided biological samples, such as blister fluids/cells and PBMC. The study combined bulk TCR sequencing with single-cell sequencing, quantitative PCR validation, functional assays and transgenic mouse experiments. Libraries used iRepertoire multiplex PCR; authors cited a comparison showing similar capture of abundant clonotypes across iRepertoire and 5' RACE methods with or without UMI.

Results the study describes overall, beyond this receptor: TRBV12-4 usage was strongly increased in CBZ-SJS/TEN patients, averaging approximately 30% in blister cells and 4.5% to 5% in PBMC. According to the authors, further study is still needed to determine whether the public TCR generalizes to SJS/TEN caused by other drugs. Although undetectable or scarce in tolerant-control and healthy-donor PBMC, a public TCRbeta CDR3 was found in all seven CBZ-SJS/TEN blister samples, at a mean of approximately 14%.

Via the germline V gene, CDR1 is LGHNA and CDR2 YNFKEQ. Its CDR3 holds 17 amino acids, cysteine through phenylalanine. No DNA appears here. The donors whose samples were sequenced had carbamazepine-induced Stevens-Johnson syndrome or toxic epidermal necrolysis (CBZ-SJS/TEN). The peripheral blood repertoires were taken from CBZ-SJS/TEN patients of two origins, a few Han Chinese and six or seven European. Patients with drug-induced severe cutaneous adverse reactions had T cell receptor repertoires profiled by next-generation sequencing to look for drug-specific clonotypes. The RNA was isolated from either blister cells of skin lesions or peripheral blood mononuclear cells.

The specimen was PBMCs. The receptor chain draws on TRBV4-2 and TRBJ2-3; the TRBD2 assignment by TCRdb is unverifiable without DNA. The receptor was isolated from a human donor with a severe cutaneous adverse drug reaction. The CDR3 loop reads CASGQDSSGSIRDTQYF.